Detailed here is one T cell receptor beta chain. The record originates from a study of blood T cell repertoires in COVID-19. About the research overall: The United States, Italy and Spain provided the acute and convalescent COVID-19 samples. PBMCs, B-cell-depleted T cells, or T cells were the source of the cDNA or gDNA that made up the material.

In the original processing: Reference gene primer amplification yielded estimated nucleated cell counts. Repertoires were generated with immunoSEQ multiplex PCR, while TCRdb's copy carries only in-frame clones and drops some. D and trimming come from the DNA, and the V and J calls and clone size come from that table. The sample consists of a few hundred thousand clones, roughly 89% of them appearing once. Trimming removed 1 base from V and 6 bases from J, with 13 bases in between. This CDR3 comprises 16 residues. Looked up from germline, CDR1 is MNHGY and CDR2 is SVAAGI. This chain connects TRBV6-9 to TRBJ1-6; D remains ambiguous. The sample was peripheral blood. The origin of this receptor is a woman aged 40 to 49 who had recovered from COVID-19. Here the CDR3 DNA reads TGTGCCAGCAGTTATTTCGGGCTTAGCGGTAATTCACCCCTCCACTTT. This gives the protein CASSYFGLSGNSPLHF.